Here is one T cell receptor beta chain with its context. Time point denoted: after dendritic cell vaccination, including at tumor progression/relapse. This sample was taken from a study of glioma-infiltrating T cells after dendritic cell vaccination. Clones were sequenced by immunoSEQ multiplex PCR, and TCRdb holds only the in-frame ones, with some missing. The sample has tens of thousands of clones, 75% to 90% seen once. Specimen: blood, collected after dendritic cell vaccination. The TCR was taken from a human donor with glioblastoma.

The CDR3: CASSLGTGGSYNSPLHF. The CDR3 coding sequence is TGTGCCAGCAGCTTGGGGACAGGGGGTTCCTATAATTCACCCCTCCACTTT. V and J are TRBV5-4 and TRBJ1-6; 10 bases match TRBD1. V lost 0 bases, J lost 1 base, and 1 base stayed unmatched. This CDR3 has 17 residues. Germline V gives CDR1 SGHNT, CDR2 YYREEE (reference sequence). The variable domain in full, completed from reference TRBV5-4 and TRBJ1-6, reads ETGVTQSPTHLIKTRGQQVTLRCSSQSGHNTVSWYQQALGQGPQFIFQYYREEENGRGNFPPRFSGLQFPNYSSELNVNALELDDSALYLCASSLGTGGSYNSPLHFGNGTRLTVT.